The rows below give T cell receptor beta chains drawn from one sample of a study of Ad26.COV2.S vaccination and SARS-CoV-2 variants. Profiling relied on immunoSEQ multiplex PCR, and the TCRdb table lists in-frame clones only, not all of them. The sample carries some 480,000 clones, approximately 90% recorded once. The specimen was peripheral blood, collected in a trial of Ad26.COV2.S vaccine versus placebo. The receptors shown here come from a person aged 18-60 years who received the Ad26.COV2.S COVID-19 vaccine or a placebo. Each CDR3 is given with its conserved first and last residue. The D gene is left open where the match is weak. Only some rows state a clone size, as once, few, many or a class for expanded clones.

clone size	V gene	D gene	J gene	CDR3 protein	CDR3 DNA
NA	TRBV7-9	NA	TRBJ1-1	CASSLEGVNTEAFF	TGTGCCAGCAGCTTAGAGGGGGTGAACACTGAAGCTTTCTTT
NA	TRBV29-1	NA	TRBJ2-7	CSAVLGGYEQYF	TGCAGCGCCGTCTTGGGAGGCTACGAGCAGTACTTC
NA	TRBV16	NA	TRBJ1-5	CASSSGLGPLQPQHF	TGTGCCAGCAGCTCAGGGTTAGGTCCGTTACAGCCCCAGCATTTT
NA	TRBV18	NA	TRBJ2-5	CASSPTGRAETQYF	TGTGCCAGCTCACCAACTGGCAGGGCGGAGACCCAGTACTTC
NA	TRBV30	NA	TRBJ2-7	CAWSPNSYEQYF	TGTGCCTGGAGTCCCAACTCCTACGAGCAGTACTTC
NA	TRBV6-1	NA	TRBJ2-3	CASSEVLGSDTQYF	TGTGCCAGCAGTGAAGTACTAGGGTCAGATACGCAGTATTTT
NA	TRBV6-2/TRBV6-3	NA	TRBJ1-1	CASSYSKMSSQGANTEAFF	TGTGCCAGCAGTTACTCGAAGATGTCTTCCCAGGGCGCGAACACTGAAGCTTTCTTT
NA	TRBV2	NA	TRBJ1-2	CASSERAAANYGYTF	TGTGCCAGCAGTGAACGGGCCGCGGCTAACTATGGCTACACCTTC
NA	TRBV24-1	TRBD1	TRBJ2-5	CATSAGQKPQETQYF	TGTGCCACCAGTGCGGGACAGAAACCTCAAGAGACCCAGTACTTC
NA	TRBV28	TRBD1	TRBJ2-1	CASSLLGGGRDEQFF	TGTGCCAGCAGTCTATTAGGGGGCGGTAGGGATGAGCAGTTCTTC
NA	TRBV19	NA	TRBJ2-7	CASKGYDEQYF	TGTGCCAGTAAAGGATACGACGAGCAGTACTTC
NA	TRBV5-4	NA	TRBJ1-1	CASSHRVGESEAFF	TGTGCCAGCAGCCACAGGGTAGGGGAATCTGAAGCTTTCTTT
NA	TRBV5-1	TRBD2	TRBJ2-1	CASSPALGGGEQFF	TGCGCCAGCAGCCCTGCCCTGGGGGGGGGTGAGCAGTTCTTC
NA	TRBV7-9	NA	TRBJ1-1	CASTPAGGNTEAFF	TGTGCCAGCACCCCAGCGGGGGGAAACACTGAAGCTTTCTTT
few	TRBV24-1	NA	TRBJ1-2	CATSQGVGGYTF	TGTGCCACCAGTCAGGGAGTGGGTGGCTACACCTTC
NA	TRBV27	TRBD1	TRBJ2-1	CASRPGQIPLNEQFF	TGTGCCAGCAGGCCGGGACAGATCCCCCTCAATGAGCAGTTCTTC
once	TRBV7-9	TRBD2	TRBJ2-3	CASSSGLAGTDTQYF	TGTGCCAGCAGCTCCGGACTAGCGGGCACAGATACGCAGTATTTT
few	TRBV19	TRBD2	TRBJ2-3	CASSILAGGPNHQYF	TGTGCCAGTAGTATACTAGCGGGAGGCCCAAATCATCAGTATTTT
NA	TRBV9	NA	TRBJ2-7	CASSVSPRREEQYF	TGTGCCAGCAGCGTATCACCCAGGAGAGAAGAGCAGTACTTC
NA	TRBV29-1	NA	TRBJ1-1	CSVAAVSNTEAFF	TGCAGCGTTGCCGCCGTATCGAACACTGAAGCTTTCTTT
NA	TRBV27	NA	TRBJ1-5	CASSLSVISNQPQHF	TGTGCCAGCAGTTTATCAGTGATTAGCAATCAGCCCCAGCATTTT
NA	TRBV29-1	TRBD2	TRBJ2-1	CSVAASGDLNEQFF	TGCAGCGTTGCGGCTAGCGGGGATTTGAATGAGCAGTTCTTC
NA	TRBV3-1/TRBV3-2	NA	TRBJ2-4	CASSQGLPGGDIQYF	TGTGCCAGCAGCCAAGGGTTGCCGGGCGGGGACATTCAGTACTTC
NA	TRBV5-1	TRBD1	TRBJ2-4	CASSSGQGGNIQYF	TGCGCCAGCAGCTCCGGACAGGGCGGGAACATTCAGTACTTC
NA	TRBV5-1	TRBD1	TRBJ1-4	CASSSEGTANEKLFF	TGCGCCAGCAGCTCGGAGGGGACAGCCAATGAAAAACTGTTTTTT
NA	TRBV7-6	TRBD1	TRBJ1-1	CASSLTRDRVTEAFF	TGTGCCAGCAGCTTGACCCGGGACAGGGTCACTGAAGCTTTCTTT
NA	TRBV5-1	NA	TRBJ1-1	CASSQDSRNTEAFF	TGCGCCAGCAGCCAAGACAGTCGGAACACTGAAGCTTTCTTT
NA	TRBV5-6	NA	TRBJ1-2	CASSSAGSHYGYTF	TGTGCCAGCAGCTCAGCCGGGTCCCACTATGGCTACACCTTC
NA	TRBV4-1	NA	TRBJ2-5	CASSQVQVVETQYF	TGCGCCAGCAGCCAAGTGCAGGTGGTAGAGACCCAGTACTTC
NA	TRBV3-1/TRBV3-2	TRBD2	TRBJ2-7	CASSPNSGSSYEQYF	TGTGCCAGCAGCCCCAATAGCGGGAGCTCCTACGAGCAGTACTTC
NA	TRBV6-5	NA	TRBJ2-7	CASSSRDPGTEQYF	TGTGCCAGCAGTTCCCGGGACCCCGGTACCGAGCAGTACTTC
NA	TRBV5-1	TRBD1	TRBJ2-2	CASRTGTGELFF	TGCGCCAGCAGGACAGGGACCGGGGAGCTGTTTTTT
NA	TRBV7-2	NA	TRBJ1-2	CASSLDRVYGYTF	TGTGCCAGCAGCTTAGACAGGGTGTATGGCTACACCTTC
NA	TRBV19	TRBD2	TRBJ2-2	CASSTGLAGGSNTGELFF	TGTGCCAGTAGTACCGGACTAGCGGGAGGTTCGAACACCGGGGAGCTGTTTTTT
NA	TRBV12-3/TRBV12-4	NA	TRBJ1-5	CASQAPREAQHF	TGTGCCAGCCAAGCCCCCCGGGAAGCCCAGCATTTT
NA	TRBV25-1	TRBD2	TRBJ2-2	CASTLAGGTGELFF	TGTGCCAGCACGCTAGCGGGAGGGACCGGGGAGCTGTTTTTT
NA	TRBV7-9	NA	TRBJ2-7	CASSPPLAGQYF	TGTGCCAGCAGTCCCCCCTTGGCCGGGCAGTACTTC
NA	TRBV12-3/TRBV12-4	TRBD1	TRBJ1-2	CASRIQGAGGYTF	TGTGCCAGCAGAATACAGGGGGCCGGGGGCTACACCTTC
NA	TRBV24-1	TRBD1	TRBJ2-3	CATSDRDRGTDTQYF	TGTGCCACCAGTGATAGGGACAGGGGGACAGATACGCAGTATTTT
NA	TRBV5-1	NA	TRBJ2-5	CASSTSASQETQYF	TGCGCCAGCAGCACATCAGCTTCCCAAGAGACCCAGTACTTC
NA	TRBV6-2/TRBV6-3	NA	TRBJ2-7	CASSYVGYEQYF	TGTGCCAGCAGTTACGTGGGGTACGAGCAGTACTTC
NA	TRBV10-3	NA	TRBJ1-2	CAIKAGVEYGYTF	TGTGCCATCAAGGCAGGAGTAGAGTATGGCTACACCTTC
NA	TRBV4-3	NA	TRBJ1-5	CASSQDLGEPQHF	TGCGCCAGCAGCCAAGACCTTGGGGAGCCCCAGCATTTT
few	TRBV19	TRBD2	TRBJ2-2	CASRLLAPNTGELFF	TGTGCCAGTAGGTTACTAGCGCCGAACACCGGGGAGCTGTTTTTT
NA	TRBV27	NA	TRBJ2-7	CASSSFPRKNEQYF	TGTGCCAGCAGCTCCTTCCCCCGGAAGAACGAGCAGTACTTC
NA	TRBV7-3	NA	TRBJ2-3	CASRRGGRGISTDTQYF	TGTGCCAGCCGGAGGGGCGGCAGGGGGATTAGCACAGATACGCAGTATTTT
NA	TRBV11-3	NA	TRBJ1-1	CASSLWLNTEAFF	TGTGCCAGCAGCTTATGGCTGAACACTGAAGCTTTCTTT
NA	TRBV12-3/TRBV12-4	NA	TRBJ1-1	CASSLVGRTEAFF	TGTGCCAGCAGCCTGGTGGGGAGGACTGAAGCTTTCTTT
few	TRBV28	TRBD1	TRBJ1-2	CASGTAYGYTF	TGTGCCAGCGGGACAGCGTATGGCTACACCTTC
NA	TRBV7-2	NA	TRBJ1-1	CASSFGHFTEAFF	TGTGCCAGCAGCTTTGGACACTTCACTGAAGCTTTCTTT
once	TRBV15	NA	TRBJ1-1	CATSTPQGEAFF	TGTGCCACCAGCACCCCCCAGGGTGAAGCTTTCTTT
NA	TRBV9	TRBD1	TRBJ1-4	CASSVSGGWDEKLFF	TGTGCCAGCAGCGTTTCAGGGGGCTGGGACGAAAAACTGTTTTTT
NA	TRBV9	TRBD2	TRBJ2-3	CASSPNSGGTDTQYF	TGTGCCAGCAGTCCAAATAGCGGGGGCACAGATACGCAGTATTTT
NA	TRBV25-1	NA	TRBJ1-5	CASSPGNQPQHF	TGTGCCAGCAGTCCAGGGAATCAGCCCCAGCATTTT
NA	TRBV3-1/TRBV3-2	NA	TRBJ2-3	CASSQDGGTPINTQYF	TGTGCCAGCAGCCAAGACGGCGGGACCCCCATAAATACGCAGTATTTT
NA	TRBV19	TRBD1	TRBJ2-5	CASSPAPGQVLTQYF	TGTGCCAGTAGCCCTGCCCCTGGACAGGTATTAACCCAGTACTTC
NA	TRBV27	NA	TRBJ1-5	CASRPGGNQPQHF	TGTGCCAGCAGACCAGGGGGCAATCAGCCCCAGCATTTT
NA	TRBV6-5	TRBD1	TRBJ2-5	CASNTGGAETQYF	TGTGCCAGCAACACAGGGGGCGCAGAGACCCAGTACTTC